This TCR beta chain was profiled in a study of cytomegalovirus exposure and HLA in healthy donors. General study points: Most TCR beta V segments were productive about 90% or about 30% of the time in an earlier analysis. A classifier reportedly called cytomegalovirus status with high sensitivity and specificity. Association of a missense DCLRE1C variant with TCR beta V- and J-gene trimming was reported in a later analysis.

Losses at the gene ends were 6 bases for V and 6 bases for J; bases not matched to a gene: 5. This CDR3 is 14 amino acids long. Germline V gene sequence: CDR1 SQVTM, CDR2 ANQGSEA. The PCR was carried out with 60 Vbeta primers and 13 Jbeta primers. Generated by immunoSEQ multiplex PCR, the TCRdb table keeps only in-frame clones and is missing some. The sample has around 110,000 clones; 82% are singletons. With regard to this clone: Its antigen remains unidentified.

The J gene is TRBJ1-6, the V gene TRBV29-1, with 10 bases aligning to TRBD1. This TCR was recovered from a man aged 25-40 years in good health and CMV-seropositive. The sequenced material came from PBMCs. The CDR3 DNA reads as TGCAGCGTGGGGACAGGGGAGACTAATTCACCCCTCCACTTT. Encoded protein: CSVGTGETNSPLHF.